This TCR beta chain derives from a study of T cell therapy after organ transplantation. Some clones are missing from TCRdb's copy, which holds only in-frame ones; the method was immunoSEQ multiplex PCR. This sample carries around 15,000 clones, about 85% of them seen once, and the ten largest clones take roughly 28%. To note about this clone: As yet, its antigen is unknown.

The V and J ends lost 10 bases and 6 bases respectively, with 27 bases between them. CDR1 and CDR2 from the germline V gene are SGHTA and FQGNSA. This CDR3 contains 16 residues. Time point of the sample: 20-29 weeks after completion of therapy. The V and J genes are TRBV7-2 and TRBJ1-2; D may be TRBD1 (6 bases). The clonotype originates from a human patient who had received a solid organ transplant and had CMV disease. A share of the T cells may be of graft donor origin. Here the sequenced sample was CD8+ T cells from blood, taken after autologous CMV-specific T cell therapy. CDR3 amino acids: CATPSLAGDWRDGYTF. In DNA form, the CDR3 reads TGTGCCACCCCAAGCTTAGCAGGGGATTGGAGGGATGGCTACACCTTC.